The 26 T cell receptor beta chains below were found in one sample sequenced in a study of T cell repertoires in cytomegalovirus infection. Which antigens these TCRs recognize remains unknown. From the reads, TCRdb called clonotypes with MiXCR, one entry per CDR3 protein. Here the sample spans roughly 990,000 distinct CDR3 sequences, more than 25% being singletons. The source was cultured CD8+ T cells from PBMCs, collected from culture after CMV antigen stimulation. Receptors were obtained from a human donor in good health (CMV status not recorded). Some clones in this sample may be carry-over from other donors' samples.

The rearrangement links TRBV29-1 to TRBJ1-2, with 7 bases fitting TRBD1. CDR1 and CDR2 from the germline V gene are SQVTM and ANQGSEA. V was clipped by 6 bases and J by 8 bases; unmatched bases: 12. This CDR3 region has 13 residues. The DNA of the CDR3 is TGCAGCGTCCCGGTGGGGACAGTGGGCGGCTACACCTTC. Translated: CSVPVGTVGGYTF. The variable domain in full, completed from reference TRBV29-1 and TRBJ1-2, reads SAVISQKPSRDICQRGTSLTIQCQVDSQVTMMFWYRQQPGQSLTLIATANQGSEATYESGFVIDKFPISRPNLTFSTLTVSNMSPEDSSIYLCSVPVGTVGGYTFGSGTRLTVV.

CDR3 loop: CASSLGVIDTGELFF. CDR3 DNA: TGTGCCAGCAGTTTAGGGGTTATAGACACCGGGGAGCTGTTTTTT. The chain links TRBV27 to TRBJ2-2; the D is unclear. The CDR3 is 15 amino acids. Trimming left V 2 bases short and J 3 bases short, with 10 bases between. Per the germline V gene, CDR1 is MNHEY and CDR2 is SMNVEV (reference sequence).

This clonotype was counted a few times. The chain combines TRBV6-2 or TRBV6-3 with TRBJ1-1, with a possible D match to TRBD1 (6 bases). CDR3 size: 18 residues. V lost 0 bases and J lost 1, with 18 bases in between. Germline-derived CDR1 and CDR2 are MNHEY and SVGEGT. The CDR3 DNA reads as TGTGCCAGCAGTTACTCGTTGCCCCGGACAGCCCCGAACACTGAAGCTTTCTTT. This translates into CASSYSLPRTAPNTEAFF.

V is TRBV15 and J is TRBJ2-7; a possible D gene is TRBD2 (5 bases). With 5 bases removed from V and 3 bases from J, the gap between germline ends came to 20 bases. CDR3 size: 16 residues. CDR1 is LNHNV and CDR2 is YYDKDF in the germline V gene (reference sequence). The CDR3 sequence: CATSPPREAVHYEQYF. CDR3 sequence (DNA): TGTGCCACCAGCCCACCCCGGGAAGCAGTCCACTACGAGCAGTACTTC.

The chain carries TRBV7-9 and TRBJ2-1; 10 bases agree with TRBD1. Germline CDR1 is SEHNR and CDR2 is FQNEAQ (reference sequence). The CDR3 has 15 residues. With V trimmed by 0 bases and J by 8 bases, 4 bases remained unmatched. DNA of the CDR3: TGTGCCAGCAGCTTAGCCGGGACAGGGGTTTATGAGCAGTTCTTC. Translation gives CASSLAGTGVYEQFF.

This clonotype turned up a few times. V is TRBV5-4 and J is TRBJ1-2; 7 bases fit TRBD1. The V segment lost 5 bases and the J segment 4 bases; nucleotides outside the gene matches: 5. Germline V gene data show CDR1 as SGHNT and CDR2 as YYREEE (reference sequence). The CDR3 is 13 amino acids. CDR3 loop: CASSMGQTYGYTF. The CDR3 bases are TGTGCCAGCAGTATGGGACAGACCTATGGCTACACCTTC.

The sample holds many counts of this clonotype. The rearrangement joins TRBV7-2 to TRBJ1-1; a weak D match, TRBD1 (5 bases). The V gene's germline CDR1 is SGHTA and CDR2 FQGNSA. The germline V and J ends were trimmed by 5 bases and 0 bases, with 19 bases remaining between them. This CDR3 has 17 amino acids. As DNA, the CDR3 is TGTGCCAGCAGCCACCATGGGGGGGGGTTGATGAACACTGAAGCTTTCTTT. Encoded protein: CASSHHGGGLMNTEAFF.

V usage is TRBV2 and J usage is TRBJ1-2, with 7 positions matching TRBD1. This CDR3 has 12 residues. Germline CDR1 and CDR2: SNHLY and FYNNEI. Germline trimming cut 10 bases from V and 6 bases from J; bases unmatched to any gene: 8. Here the CDR3 reads CANQRGQDGYTF. The CDR3 DNA reads TGTGCCAATCAGAGGGGGCAGGATGGCTACACCTTC.

This clonotype was observed a few times. The V gene is TRBV7-8, the J gene TRBJ1-1; 12 nucleotides agree with TRBD1. Germline-derived CDR1 and CDR2 are SGHVS and FQNEAQ. The CDR3 loop spans 17 amino acids. The V gene end was trimmed by 4 bases and the J gene end by 1 base; junction bases not matched to a gene: 7. The CDR3 DNA is TGTGCCAGCAGCTCTCCGGGACAGGGGGCCGGGAACACTGAAGCTTTCTTT. Residues: CASSSPGQGAGNTEAFF.

For the CDR3, the DNA is TGTGCCAGCAGCGAGGACACTCCTAACTATGGCTACACCTTC. It yields the protein CASSEDTPNYGYTF. The chain uses TRBV5-6 and TRBJ1-2; D may be TRBD1 (5 bases). Germline-derived CDR1 and CDR2 are SGHDT and YYEEEE. The CDR3 extends over 14 amino acids. V gave up 4 bases and J gave up 0 bases, with 10 bases separating them.

This chain connects TRBV9 to TRBJ2-5, with D possibly matching TRBD2 (7 bases). Per germline, CDR1 SGDLS and CDR2 YYNGEE. The CDR3 contains 15 residues. V was cut by 0 bases and J by 1 base, with 10 bases left in between. The CDR3 protein is CASSVGGGLQETQYF. The DNA for the CDR3 is TGTGCCAGCAGCGTAGGGGGGGGGCTCCAAGAGACCCAGTACTTC.

This clonotype was seen only a few times. The chain is built from TRBV15 and TRBJ1-1, with unresolved D. Trimming cost V 6 bases and J 5 bases, with 13 bases left between them. Germline V lookup: CDR1 LNHNV, CDR2 YYDKDF (reference sequence). This CDR3 is 13 amino acids long. CDR3 loop: CATSPWSGTEAFF. CDR3 DNA: TGTGCCACCAGTCCGTGGAGCGGGACTGAAGCTTTCTTT.

This clonotype occurred a few times. The chain uses TRBV11-2 and TRBJ2-2, with a possible D match to TRBD1 (6 bases). The germline gives CDR1 SGHAT, CDR2 FQNNGV. The CDR3 covers 14 residues. V was clipped by 2 bases and J by 6 bases, with 10 bases between them. The CDR3 coding sequence is TGTGCCAGCAGCTTACCAGGGGATCCCGGGGAGCTGTTTTTT. Translated, it gives CASSLPGDPGELFF.

This clonotype occurred a few times. This sequence joins TRBV6-5 and TRBJ1-2; D is uncertain. The CDR3 runs to 14 residues. V dropped 2 bases and J dropped 4 bases, with 11 bases sitting between them. Germline CDR1 reads MNHEY; CDR2 reads SVGAGI. For the CDR3, the DNA is TGTGCCAGCAGTTACGACCAGGAAGTCTATGGCTACACCTTC. Its protein product is CASSYDQEVYGYTF.

This clonotype turned up a few times. The chain carries TRBV12-3 or TRBV12-4 and TRBJ1-1; D is ambiguous. Trimming took 3 bases from V and 4 from J, leaving 15 bases between them. There are 15 residues in the CDR3. CDR3 loop: CASSFKSKGTTEAFF. In DNA, the CDR3 is TGTGCCAGCAGTTTTAAGTCAAAGGGAACCACTGAAGCTTTCTTT.

This clonotype was recorded a few times. This chain connects TRBV27 to TRBJ2-3; D uncertain. Trimming stripped 0 bases from V and 2 bases from J, with 9 bases between. This CDR3 spans 15 amino acids. Germline V lookup: CDR1 MNHEY, CDR2 SMNVEV (reference sequence). The CDR3 sequence: CASSLSLRATDTQYF. In nucleotides, the CDR3 is TGTGCCAGCAGTTTATCGCTTAGAGCCACAGATACGCAGTATTTT.

This clonotype showed up just a few times. The chain links TRBV7-2 to TRBJ2-1; TRBD2 might be the D (6 bases). Germline V gene sequence: CDR1 SGHTA, CDR2 FQGNSA. The CDR3 contains 15 residues. Trimming removed 1 base at V and 4 bases at J, with 11 bases between. CDR3: CASSLEASEYNEQFF. The CDR3 DNA reads as TGTGCCAGCAGCTTAGAGGCTAGCGAATACAATGAGCAGTTCTTC.

V gene TRBV9 combines with J gene TRBJ1-3, with D possibly being TRBD1 (6 bases). The CDR3 length is 16 residues. Germline CDR1 and CDR2: SGDLS and YYNGEE. The V gene lost 4 bases and the J gene lost 2 bases, with 16 bases spanning the gap. Here the CDR3 reads CASSSFGRGPGNTIYF. In DNA form, the CDR3 reads TGTGCCAGCAGCTCTTTTGGCAGGGGCCCTGGAAACACCATATATTTT.

This chain links TRBV19 with TRBJ2-3, with 8 nucleotides matching TRBD2. The germline CDR1 and CDR2 sequences are LNHDA and SQIVND (reference sequence). The CDR3 is made up of 15 amino acids. The V gene end was trimmed by 3 bases and the J gene end by 3 bases; junction bases not matched to a gene: 5. Here the CDR3 DNA reads TGTGCCAGTAGTATCTCCGGGACTAGAACAGATACGCAGTATTTT. Its translation: CASSISGTRTDTQYF.

The chain uses TRBV20-1 and TRBJ2-7, with D maybe TRBD1 (5 bases). V was trimmed by 0 bases and J by 1 base, leaving 10 bases between them. This CDR3 is built from 14 residues. CDR1 is DFQATT, CDR2 SNEGSKA, per germline (reference sequence). CDR3 sequence reads: CSARDWQGSYEQYF. CDR3 sequence (DNA): TGCAGTGCTAGAGATTGGCAGGGATCCTACGAGCAGTACTTC.

This clonotype has only a few counts. This chain connects TRBV27 to TRBJ1-2, with D perhaps TRBD1 (5 bases). Germline-derived CDR1 and CDR2 are MNHEY and SMNVEV (reference sequence). The CDR3 spans 13 residues. V lost 4 bases to trimming and J lost 6 bases, with 12 bases between them. CDR3 sequence (DNA): TGTGCCAGCAGTTCTTCAGGGTTAAATGGCTACACCTTC. This gives the protein CASSSSGLNGYTF.

This clonotype was picked up one time. This chain joins TRBV6-8 and TRBJ2-7; D could derive from TRBD1 or TRBD2 (5 bases each). CDR3 length: 13 amino acids. Trimming left V 2 bases short and J 6 bases short, with 11 bases between. Germline V lookup: CDR1 MNHGY, CDR2 SAAAGT. CDR3 coding DNA: TGTGCCAGCAGTTACATCGAGGGACGCGAGCAGTACTTC. Its translation: CASSYIEGREQYF.

This clonotype has more than one count but fewer than ten. This rearrangement joins TRBV5-1 to TRBJ2-5; D tentatively fits TRBD1 or TRBD2 (5 bases each). Germline CDR1 is SGHRS and CDR2 is YFSETQ. The CDR3 has 12 amino acids. Trimming took 0 bases from V and 7 from J, leaving 7 bases between them. The CDR3 is CASSLGGATQYF. Written as DNA, the CDR3 is TGCGCCAGCAGCTTGGGAGGGGCGACCCAGTACTTC.

V usage is TRBV12-3 or TRBV12-4 and J usage is TRBJ2-2; TRBD1 or TRBD2 may be the D gene (5 bases each). Trimming removed 5 bases from V and 3 bases from J, with 10 bases in between. This CDR3 region has 14 residues. Here the CDR3 reads CASSGREYTGELFF. In DNA, the CDR3 is TGTGCCAGCAGTGGCAGGGAGTACACCGGGGAGCTGTTTTTT.

In the case of this clonotype: This may arise from a read error, as a much more abundant clone is one base away. The rearrangement uses TRBV6-8 and TRBJ2-3; possible D gene TRBD1, 6 bases. The CDR3 consists of 13 residues. CDR1 is MNHGY and CDR2 is SAAAGT in the germline V gene. Here the CDR3 DNA reads TGTGCCGGCAGTTACTCGACAGGTGCGGCGCAGTATTTT. This codes for CAGSYSTGAAQYF.

V usage is TRBV10-3 and J usage is TRBJ1-2, with TRBD1 as a possible D gene (5 bases). The germline CDR1 and CDR2 sequences are ENHRY and SYGVKD. CDR3 length: 13 residues. V lost 7 bases, J lost 8 bases, and 17 bases lay in between. This chain's CDR3 is CAIMGEGPGGYTF. CDR3 bases: TGTGCCATCATGGGCGAGGGACCCGGGGGCTACACCTTC.